The 13 T cell receptor beta chains below were found in one sample sequenced in a study of cytomegalovirus exposure and HLA in healthy donors. The method was immunoSEQ multiplex PCR; TCRdb's version includes in-frame clones alone and lacks a portion of them. The table lists hundreds of thousands of clones, 70% to 90% of them singletons. Sequenced input: PBMCs. The receptors were sampled from a woman younger than 30 in good health and CMV-seronegative.

The chain links TRBV10-3 to TRBJ2-7; a weak D match, TRBD1 (5 bases). The CDR3 loop spans 13 amino acids. CDR1 and CDR2 (germline): ENHRY, SYGVKD. Trimming cost V 6 bases and J 0 bases, with 9 bases left between them. CDR3 nucleotide sequence: TGTGCCATCAGCCCAGGGCTCTCCTACGAGCAGTACTTC. It is translated as CAISPGLSYEQYF.

The rearrangement links TRBV7-8 to TRBJ1-6; D might be TRBD1 (5 bases). The V end was cut by 8 bases, the J end by 7 bases, with 21 bases between. Germline V CDR1 and CDR2: SGHVS, FQNEAQ. CDR3 size: 16 residues. DNA for the CDR3: TGTGCCAGCCCCCGATGGGGGAAGGGTAAGAATTCACCCCTCCACTTT. Translation gives CASPRWGKGKNSPLHF.

There are many counts of this clone. The same CDR3 can be traced to other DNA sequences in this sample. V usage is TRBV27 and J usage is TRBJ2-3, with 8 bases lining up with TRBD2. Trimming cost V 6 bases and J 1 base; bases outside gene matches: 0. This CDR3 is built from 13 residues. The V gene's germline CDR1 is MNHEY and CDR2 SMNVEV (reference sequence). The CDR3 bases are TGTGCCAGCAGGACTAGCGGCACAGATACGCAGTATTTT. Its protein product is CASRTSGTDTQYF.

The chain uses TRBV7-9 and TRBJ2-7, with 9 bases lining up with TRBD2. The CDR3 is 16 amino acids. Per the germline V gene, CDR1 is SEHNR and CDR2 is FQNEAQ (reference sequence). J gave up 4 bases and V 4 bases, and 11 bases lay outside the gene matches. CDR3 residues: CASSYPAGGPSYEQYF. As DNA, the CDR3 is TGTGCCAGCAGCTATCCTGCGGGAGGGCCCTCGTACGAGCAGTACTTC. Looking up the rest from reference TRBV7-9 and TRBJ2-7 gives the full variable domain: DTGVSQNPRHKITKRGQNVTFRCDPISEHNRLYWYRQTLGQGPEFLTYFQNEAQLEKSRLLSDRFSAERPKGSFSTLEIQRTEQGDSAMYLCASSYPAGGPSYEQYFGPGTRLTVT.

The genes are TRBV5-1 and TRBJ2-3, with D possibly matching TRBD1 (6 bases). The CDR3 runs to 14 residues. V was cut by 4 bases and J by 2 bases, with 11 bases left in between. Germline V gene lookup returns CDR1 SGHRS and CDR2 YFSETQ. The CDR3 DNA reads as TGCGCCAGCAGCGTGGACAGATCCACAGATACGCAGTATTTT. Protein: CASSVDRSTDTQYF. The complete variable domain, with remaining parts taken from reference TRBV5-1 and TRBJ2-3, reads KAGVTQTPRYLIKTRGQQVTLSCSPISGHRSVSWYQQTPGQGLQFLFEYFSETQRNKGNFPGRFSGRQFSNSRSEMNVSTLELGDSALYLCASSVDRSTDTQYFGPGTRLTVL.

CDR3 loop: CASSLYKSGGGDEQFF. CDR3 sequence (DNA): TGTGCCAGCAGCTTGTACAAGAGCGGGGGGGGCGATGAGCAGTTCTTC. The rearrangement uses TRBV7-6 and TRBJ2-1; 10 nucleotides agree with TRBD2. V trimming: 3 bases; J trimming: 8 bases; junction bases outside the gene matches: 10. CDR3 size: 16 residues. Germline loops: CDR1 SGHVS, CDR2 FNYEAQ.

The V gene is TRBV9, the J gene TRBJ2-1; 8 bases are shared with TRBD2. This CDR3 is built from 15 residues. Trimming at V came to 3 bases and at J to 7 bases, leaving 9 bases not matched to a gene. CDR1 and CDR2 from the germline V gene are SGDLS and YYNGEE. Here the CDR3 DNA reads TGTGCCAGCAGCGAAAGCGGGAGTGGCGTGAATGAGCAGTTCTTC. Protein product: CASSESGSGVNEQFF. The variable domain in full, completed from reference TRBV9 and TRBJ2-1, reads DSGVTQTPKHLITATGQRVTLRCSPRSGDLSVYWYQQSLDQGLQFLIQYYNGEERAKGNILERFSAQQFPDLHSELNLSSLELGDSALYFCASSESGSGVNEQFFGPGTRLTVL.

The CDR3 DNA is TGTGCCAGCAGCTCTATTGATCGGGGCCCCTGGGGGGATACGCAGTATTTT. Translated, it gives CASSSIDRGPWGDTQYF. The V and J genes are TRBV28 and TRBJ2-3; perhaps D is TRBD1 or TRBD2 (5 bases each). The CDR3 is made up of 17 amino acids. The V gene lost 6 bases and the J gene lost 6 bases, with 25 bases spanning the gap. Germline V gives CDR1 MDHEN, CDR2 SYDVKM.

J is TRBJ2-1 and V is TRBV18; the D gene is possibly TRBD1 (5 bases). Germline lookup yields CDR1 KGHSH and CDR2 LQKENI. CDR3 length: 16 residues. V was trimmed by 6 bases and J by 3 bases, leaving 18 bases between them. This CDR3 reads CASSKLVQDGYNEQFF. In nucleotides, the CDR3 is TGTGCCAGCTCGAAGCTGGTACAGGACGGCTACAATGAGCAGTTCTTC. Using reference TRBV18 and TRBJ2-1 for the parts outside the CDR3, the full variable domain is NAGVMQNPRHLVRRRGQEARLRCSPMKGHSHVYWYRQLPEEGLKFMVYLQKENIIDESGMPKERFSAEFPKEGPSILRIQQVVRGDSAAYFCASSKLVQDGYNEQFFGPGTRLTVL.

The chain has TRBV7-3 and TRBJ1-1, with D possibly being TRBD1 (5 bases). Germline loops: CDR1 SGHTA, CDR2 FQGTGA. The CDR3 extends over 14 amino acids. Trimming removed 5 bases from V and 1 base from J, with 11 bases in between. CDR3 in DNA: TGTGCCAGCAGCCCCCAGGGTGGGAACACTGAAGCTTTCTTT. It specifies CASSPQGGNTEAFF.

This clone was seen only a few times. V usage is TRBV6-1 and J usage is TRBJ1-2, with D tentatively TRBD1 (6 bases). CDR1 MNHNS and CDR2 SASEGT come from the germline V gene. The V and J ends lost 1 base and 8 bases respectively, with 17 bases between them. There are 15 residues in the CDR3. This CDR3 reads CASSEVTGRGDGYTF. In nucleotides, the CDR3 is TGTGCCAGCAGTGAAGTGACAGGTAGGGGAGACGGCTACACCTTC.

V gene TRBV7-9 combines with J gene TRBJ1-1; D is uncertain. The CDR3 is 10 amino acids. Trimming stripped 2 bases from V and 7 bases from J, with 2 bases between. Germline V gene lookup returns CDR1 SEHNR and CDR2 FQNEAQ (reference sequence). CDR3 coding DNA: TGTGCCAGCAGCTTAAGTGAAGCTTTCTTT. This codes for CASSLSEAFF.

The chain combines TRBV10-3 with TRBJ2-1; weak D call: TRBD1 (6 bases). The CDR3 has 13 residues. Germline CDR1 reads ENHRY; CDR2 reads SYGVKD. Trimming pared 0 bases from V and 10 bases from J, leaving 10 bases between. In DNA, the CDR3 is TGTGCCATCAGTGAGTCTCTGGGGGCCGAGCAGTTCTTC. Amino acid sequence: CAISESLGAEQFF.